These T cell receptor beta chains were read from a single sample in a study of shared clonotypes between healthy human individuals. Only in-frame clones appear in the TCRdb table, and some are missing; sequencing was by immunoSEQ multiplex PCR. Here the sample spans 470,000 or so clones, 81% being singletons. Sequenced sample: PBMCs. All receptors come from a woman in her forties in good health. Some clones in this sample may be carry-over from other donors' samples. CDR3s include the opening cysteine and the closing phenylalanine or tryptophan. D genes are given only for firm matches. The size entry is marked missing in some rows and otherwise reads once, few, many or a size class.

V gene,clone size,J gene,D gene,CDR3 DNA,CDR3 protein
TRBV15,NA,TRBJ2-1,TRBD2,TGTGCCACCAGCGGAGCGGGAGGCCACTACAATGAGCAGTTCTTC,CATSGAGGHYNEQFF
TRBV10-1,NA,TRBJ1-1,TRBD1,TGCGCCAGCGCAGGGGGCCGGAACACTGAAGCTTTCTTT,CASAGGRNTEAFF
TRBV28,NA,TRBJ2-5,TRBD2,TGTGCCAGCAGCGACGGAGCAGGGACTAGCGGGAGAGATATGAACTTC,CASSDGAGTSGRDMNF
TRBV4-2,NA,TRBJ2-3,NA,TGTGCCAGCAGCCACGTACAGGGTTCTCCAGATACGCAGTATTTT,CASSHVQGSPDTQYF
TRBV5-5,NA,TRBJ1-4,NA,TGTGCCAGCAGCTTACATTACAGGGATAGAAATGAAAAACTGTTTTTT,CASSLHYRDRNEKLFF
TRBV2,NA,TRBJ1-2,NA,TGTGCCAGCAGTGATTTTCAGACTACTAACTATGGCTACACCTTC,CASSDFQTTNYGYTF
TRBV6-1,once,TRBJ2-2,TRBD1,TGTGCCAGCAGCGCAGGGGGCCCCGGGGAGCTGTTTTTT,CASSAGGPGELFF
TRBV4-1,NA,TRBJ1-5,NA,TGCGCCAGCAGCCGGTACGGGACCCCCGGAAATCAGCCCCAGCATTTT,CASSRYGTPGNQPQHF
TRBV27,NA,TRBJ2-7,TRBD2,TGCACCTCCGGACTAGCGGGAGATGCGCAGTACTTC,CTSGLAGDAQYF
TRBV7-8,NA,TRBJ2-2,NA,TGTGCCAGCAGCTTCGGGACTTACGGTAACACCGGGGAGCTGTTTTTT,CASSFGTYGNTGELFF
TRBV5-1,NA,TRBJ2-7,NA,TGCGCCAGCAGCTTAGAAGACGGGGCCCATTCCTACGAGCAGTACTTC,CASSLEDGAHSYEQYF
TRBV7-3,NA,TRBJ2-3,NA,TGTGCCAGCAGCAGCGGCAACACAGATACGCAGTATTTT,CASSSGNTDTQYF
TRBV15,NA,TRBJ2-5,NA,TGTGCCACCAGCAGAGATACGGGTAGCTTGGAGACCCAGTACTTC,CATSRDTGSLETQYF
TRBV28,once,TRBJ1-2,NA,TGTGCCAGCAGTTCCCGGACTCGGTACACCTTC,CASSSRTRYTF
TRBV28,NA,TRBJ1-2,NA,TGTGCCAGCAGTCCTCAGCTTAACTATGGCTACACCTTC,CASSPQLNYGYTF
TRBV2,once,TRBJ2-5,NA,TGTGCCAGCAGCGCCCTCCAAGAGACCCAGTACTTC,CASSALQETQYF
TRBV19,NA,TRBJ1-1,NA,TGTGCCAGTAGTAGCCCCGGAAAAGACACTGAAGCTTTCTTT,CASSSPGKDTEAFF
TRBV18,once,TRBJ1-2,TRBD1,TGTGCCAGCTCACCAGCCGGGACAGGACTCTCTAACTATGGCTACACCTTC,CASSPAGTGLSNYGYTF
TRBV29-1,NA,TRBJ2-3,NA,TGCAGCGTTGGGATCCCTAGCACAGATACGCAGTATTTT,CSVGIPSTDTQYF
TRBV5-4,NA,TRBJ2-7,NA,TGTGCCAGCAGCTTTCAACAGGGTTACGAGCAGTACTTC,CASSFQQGYEQYF
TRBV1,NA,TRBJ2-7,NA,TGCACCAGCAGCCAAGAAGGGCTAGCGGGCTACGAGCAGTACTTC,CTSSQEGLAGYEQYF
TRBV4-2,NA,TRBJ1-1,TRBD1,TGTGCCAGCAGGGGACAGTTGAACACTGAAGCTTTCTTT,CASRGQLNTEAFF